Sequencing of this T cell receptor beta chain was carried out in a study of cytomegalovirus exposure and HLA in healthy donors. Study-wide results and caveats: Later analysis reportedly placed an Asian-associated ancestry cluster below the roughly 680-donor mean in N-insertions.

Germline CDR1 reads KGHSH; CDR2 reads LQKENI. Trimming took off 3 bases at V and 5 bases at J, with 16 bases between the two ends. The CDR3 sequence is 16 residues long. With respect to this clone: Its antigen is currently unknown.

The PCR was carried out with 60 Vbeta primers and 13 Jbeta primers. Only in-frame clones appear in the TCRdb table, and some are missing; sequencing was by immunoSEQ multiplex PCR. Of 150,000 or so clones in the sample, around 79% are singletons; the top ten hold around an eighth. This rearrangement joins TRBV18 to TRBJ2-2, with TRBD2 as a possible D gene (5 bases). The sequence was collected from a man over 45 in good health and CMV-seropositive. Sequencing input: PBMCs. Here the CDR3 DNA reads TGTGCCAGCTCACCCGACTACCAAACCTCTACCGGGGAGCTGTTTTTT. It translates to CASSPDYQTSTGELFF.